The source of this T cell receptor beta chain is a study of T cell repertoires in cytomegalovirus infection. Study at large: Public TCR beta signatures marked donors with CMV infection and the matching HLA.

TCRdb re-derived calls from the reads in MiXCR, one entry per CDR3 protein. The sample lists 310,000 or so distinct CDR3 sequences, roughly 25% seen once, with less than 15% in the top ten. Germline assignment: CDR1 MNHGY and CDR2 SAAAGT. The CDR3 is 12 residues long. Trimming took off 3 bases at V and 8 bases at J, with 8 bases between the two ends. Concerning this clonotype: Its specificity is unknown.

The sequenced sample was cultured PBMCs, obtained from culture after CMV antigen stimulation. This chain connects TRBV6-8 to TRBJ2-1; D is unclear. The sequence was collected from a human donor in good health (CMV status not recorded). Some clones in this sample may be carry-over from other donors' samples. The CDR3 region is CASSYGSHEQFF. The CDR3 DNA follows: TGTGCCAGCAGTTATGGTAGCCATGAGCAGTTCTTC.